This TCR beta chain was recorded in a study of blood T cells in healthy people across ages. The study, taken as a whole, reports: Observed TCR beta diversity showed a strong correlation with the percentage of naive T cells as measured by flow cytometry.

This CDR3 is 12 amino acids long. Per the germline V gene, CDR1 is DFQATT and CDR2 is SNEGSKA (reference sequence). The germline V and J ends were trimmed by 4 bases and 5 bases, with 12 bases remaining between them. In its sample, this clonotype was seen a few times. Its antigen is undetermined. The authors drew about 9.5 milliliters of peripheral blood from each donor. Total RNA, at least 6 micrograms per sample, was extracted from PBMCs. Next came a second PCR, run for about 6 to 11 cycles, which used a sample-barcoded 5' primer along with a J-beta primer mix. TCRdb passed the 5' RACE reads through MiXCR, listing each CDR3 protein once. The sample holds about 800,000 distinct CDR3 sequences, 58% seen once.

This TCR was recovered from a man between 25 and 39 years old in good health. Sequenced input: blood. The J gene is TRBJ2-7, the V gene TRBV20-1; D not resolved. In DNA form, the CDR3 reads TGCAGTGCTAAGGGCCTCATGAACGAGCAGTACTTC. Its protein product is CSAKGLMNEQYF.